Listed below are T cell receptor beta chains from one sample, sequenced in a study of regulatory dendritic cells for organ transplantation. Measured with immunoSEQ multiplex PCR; TCRdb has only the in-frame clones, and not every one. The sample includes 30,000 to 40,000 clones, 85% to 90% of them seen just once. Sequencing used naive CD4+ T cells from blood. The receptors derive from a human donor in good health. The CDR3 runs from the conserved cysteine through the conserved F or W. Each record gives: clone size, CDR3 length, J gene, V gene, D gene, CDR3 DNA, CDR3 protein. D genes are given only for firm matches. Rows may omit the clone size; those that give it use once, few, many or a size class.

few,11,TRBJ1-1,TRBV6-5,-,TGTGCCAGCAGTTACGCAGGGCAAGCTTTCTTT,CASSYAGQAFF
-,15,TRBJ1-1,TRBV11-3,-,TGTGCCAGCAGCCCCCGAGGGACATCGAACACTGAAGCTTTCTTT,CASSPRGTSNTEAFF
-,15,TRBJ2-3,TRBV7-2,-,TGTGCCAGCAGGAGGGGGGGGCCCCCGTTTGATACGCAGTATTTT,CASRRGGPPFDTQYF
once,18,TRBJ2-3,TRBV7-2,TRBD2,TGTGCCAGCAGCCTATGGACTAGCGGGAGGATGAGGTCAGATACGCAGTATTTT,CASSLWTSGRMRSDTQYF
-,14,TRBJ1-1,TRBV19,-,TGTGCCAGCAAACTGGGGGGCTTTTTGGGTGAAGCTTTCTTT,CASKLGGFLGEAFF
-,16,TRBJ2-7,TRBV5-5,TRBD2,TGTGCCAGCAGCTCCTCTTCTAGCGGCCCATCCTACGAGCAGTACTTC,CASSSSSSGPSYEQYF
-,15,TRBJ2-1,TRBV7-2,TRBD2,TGTGCCAGCAGCATCACTAGCGGCTACTACAATGAGCAGTTCTTC,CASSITSGYYNEQFF
-,13,TRBJ2-2,TRBV29-1,-,TGCAGCGTTGAAGGTTGGGGGGCCGGGGAGCTGTTTTTT,CSVEGWGAGELFF
few,14,TRBJ1-4,TRBV7-9,-,TGTGCCAGCAGCTCCGGACAGTCTAATGAAAAACTGTTTTTT,CASSSGQSNEKLFF
few,14,TRBJ1-2,TRBV5-1,-,TGCGCCAGCAGCTCCCTGGTGGGGGGTGAAGGCTACACCTTC,CASSSLVGGEGYTF
-,15,TRBJ1-2,TRBV19,-,TGTGCCAGTAGTTCCGCAGGGAAGGGGTACTATGGCTACACCTTC,CASSSAGKGYYGYTF
-,15,TRBJ1-1,TRBV19,TRBD1,TGTGCCAGTAGTATAGCCCACAGGGGGCTCACTGAAGCTTTCTTT,CASSIAHRGLTEAFF
-,12,TRBJ2-7,TRBV7-7,-,TGTGCTAGCAGCTTACCCCGGGGGTGGGGATTCTTC,CASSLPRGWGFF
-,15,TRBJ2-1,TRBV7-9,TRBD1,TGTGCCAGCAGCTTAGTAGGGACAGGGGGCAATGAGCAGTTCTTC,CASSLVGTGGNEQFF
-,15,TRBJ2-7,TRBV9,TRBD1,TGTGCCAGCAGCGTCGGTGGGACAGGGCCCTACGAGCAGTACTTC,CASSVGGTGPYEQYF
-,14,TRBJ2-6,TRBV18,-,TGTGCCAGCTCGTGGGACTCCGGGGCCAACGTCCTGACTTTC,CASSWDSGANVLTF
-,18,TRBJ1-4,TRBV7-9,TRBD1,TGTGCCAGCAGCCGACGGACAGGAGATTATGCAACTAATGAAAAACTGTTTTTT,CASSRRTGDYATNEKLFF
-,14,TRBJ2-6,TRBV29-1,-,TGCAGCGTCGAGGGGGGCTCTGGGGCCAACGTCCTGACTTTC,CSVEGGSGANVLTF
-,18,TRBJ2-5,TRBV5-1,TRBD2,TGCGCCAGCAGCCCGCGGGCTAGCGGGAGGATTGGGCAAGAGACCCAGTACTTC,CASSPRASGRIGQETQYF
-,15,TRBJ1-3,TRBV5-1,-,TGCGCCAGGGGGGACCTAGTCGCCTCTGGAAACACCATATATTTT,CARGDLVASGNTIYF
once,14,TRBJ1-2,TRBV6-5,TRBD1,TGTGCCAGCAGCCGGGACAGTACTAACTATGGCTACACCTTC,CASSRDSTNYGYTF
-,15,TRBJ2-7,TRBV7-8,TRBD1,TGTGCCAGCAGCTTAGGTGTCCAGGGGGCCTACGAGCAGTACTTC,CASSLGVQGAYEQYF
-,15,TRBJ2-1,TRBV9,TRBD1,TGTGCCAGCAGCGTAGAAACAGGGGAAGGAGATGAGCAGTTCTTC,CASSVETGEGDEQFF
-,16,TRBJ2-3,TRBV5-4,TRBD2,TGTGCCAGCAGCCCGCAAGCGGGGGCCAGCACAGATACGCAGTATTTT,CASSPQAGASTDTQYF
-,13,TRBJ1-5,TRBV30,TRBD1,TGTGCCTGGAGTACAGGGGCAGGCCAGCCCCAGCATTTT,CAWSTGAGQPQHF
-,19,TRBJ2-7,TRBV5-8,TRBD2,TGTGCCAGCAGCCCCCTAAGACTAGCGGGGGCCCATTTGAGCTACGAGCAGTACTTC,CASSPLRLAGAHLSYEQYF
-,15,TRBJ2-2,TRBV27,TRBD2,TGTGCCAGCAGTCGACTAGCGGGGGGTACCGGGGAGCTGTTTTTT,CASSRLAGGTGELFF
-,16,TRBJ1-2,TRBV7-2,TRBD1,TGTGCCAGCAGCTTAGAGCCGACAGGGAATGCCGATGGCTACACCTTC,CASSLEPTGNADGYTF
-,12,TRBJ2-1,TRBV28,-,TGTGCCAGCAGTTCCCAACCCCCTGCGCAGTTCTTC,CASSSQPPAQFF
-,14,TRBJ2-3,TRBV11-2,-,TGTGCCAGCAACTCCGGGACCACAACAGATACGCAGTATTTT,CASNSGTTTDTQYF
-,13,TRBJ1-2,TRBV7-2,TRBD1,TGTGCCAGCAGCTTAGCCGGGACAGTTTTACTCGCCTTC,CASSLAGTVLLAF
once,15,TRBJ2-1,TRBV2,TRBD1,TGTGCCAGCAGGAATGAGGGACAGGTCTACAATGAGCAGTTCTTC,CASRNEGQVYNEQFF
few,13,TRBJ1-5,TRBV6-5,TRBD1,TGTGCCAGTTCCCGACAGGGTGGTCAGCCCCAGCATTTT,CASSRQGGQPQHF
-,17,TRBJ2-2,TRBV5-1,TRBD2,TGCGCCAGCAGCTTCCAAAGGACTAGCGGGAACACCGGGGAGCTGTTTTTT,CASSFQRTSGNTGELFF
-,15,TRBJ2-1,TRBV7-2,TRBD2,TGTGCCAGCAGCTTAGGGCTAGCGGGAAAAAATGAGCAGTTCTTC,CASSLGLAGKNEQFF
-,16,TRBJ1-4,TRBV18,TRBD1,TGTGCCAGCTCACCCCGTTTGACAGGGGGCGATGAAAAACTGTTTTTT,CASSPRLTGGDEKLFF
-,14,TRBJ1-1,TRBV28,TRBD1,TGTGCCAGCAGAGAGACAGGGAGGGACACTGAAGCTTTCTTT,CASRETGRDTEAFF
few,15,TRBJ2-7,TRBV6-1,-,TGTGCCAGCAGTGATTACCGGGCCTACTCCTACGAGCAGTACTTC,CASSDYRAYSYEQYF
once,10,TRBJ2-1,TRBV6-8,-,TGTGCCAGGAGAGCCCGGGAGCAGTTCTTC,CARRAREQFF
once,16,TRBJ2-3,TRBV7-3,TRBD2,TGTGCCAGCAGCTTCACTAGCGGGGGATCTGCAGATACGCAGTATTTT,CASSFTSGGSADTQYF
few,14,TRBJ1-5,TRBV15,-,TGTGCCACCAGCAGAGATCTGAGTGGTGGGCCCCAGCATTTT,CATSRDLSGGPQHF
-,15,TRBJ2-3,TRBV9,TRBD2,TGTGCCAGCAGCGCTAGCGGGGGCCGCACAGATACGCAGTATTTT,CASSASGGRTDTQYF
-,16,TRBJ2-3,TRBV2,TRBD2,TGTGCCAGCATGAATTCGCGGGGGGCCTACACAGATACGCAGTATTTT,CASMNSRGAYTDTQYF
-,13,TRBJ1-2,TRBV28,-,TGTGCCAGCAGGGAGGGGACCACCACGGGCTACACCTTC,CASREGTTTGYTF
few,14,TRBJ1-1,TRBV2,-,TGTGCCAGCAGCAAGGGGGAAATGAACACTGAAGCTTTCTTT,CASSKGEMNTEAFF
-,14,TRBJ2-3,TRBV6-6,-,TGTGCCAGCAGCCCGGAAGGCAACACAGATACGCAGTATTTT,CASSPEGNTDTQYF
-,16,TRBJ1-4,TRBV5-4,TRBD1,TGTGCCAGCAGCTTAAAAATCGGGACAGGGAATGAAAAACTGTTTTTT,CASSLKIGTGNEKLFF
-,16,TRBJ2-1,TRBV29-1,-,TGCAGCGTGCGGGGATGGGCTCCCGACTCCTACAATGAGCAGTTCTTC,CSVRGWAPDSYNEQFF
-,13,TRBJ2-5,TRBV4-3,-,TGCGCCAGCAGCCAAGGTGTGTTGAAGACCCAGTACTTC,CASSQGVLKTQYF
-,13,TRBJ2-3,TRBV2,-,TGTGCCAGCAGCCCCGAACAGGGCAGTACGCAGTATTTT,CASSPEQGSTQYF
-,13,TRBJ2-7,TRBV6-6,-,TGTGCCGCCGTCGATTGGGGTTATGGCGAGCAGTACTTC,CAAVDWGYGEQYF
-,14,TRBJ1-1,TRBV9,TRBD1,TGTGCCAGCAGCGCGGGACAGGTGAACACTGAAGCTTTCTTT,CASSAGQVNTEAFF